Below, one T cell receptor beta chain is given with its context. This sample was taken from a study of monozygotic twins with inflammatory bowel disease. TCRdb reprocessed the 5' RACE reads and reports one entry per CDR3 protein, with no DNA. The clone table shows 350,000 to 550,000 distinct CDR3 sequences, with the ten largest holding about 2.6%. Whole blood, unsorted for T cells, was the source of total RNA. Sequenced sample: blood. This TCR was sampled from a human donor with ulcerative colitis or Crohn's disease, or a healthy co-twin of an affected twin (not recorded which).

CDR3: CAISESMDRLVYEQYF. V is TRBV10-3 and J is TRBJ2-7; the D call of TRBD1 rests on TCRdb alone, since no DNA is present to check it. Looked up from germline, CDR1 is ENHRY and CDR2 is SYGVKD. This CDR3 has 16 amino acids.